This T cell receptor beta chain emerged from a study of human T cells and chemical hapten exposure. Each CDR3 protein gets one entry after TCRdb re-called the RACE reads with MiXCR. The sample shows roughly 200,000 distinct CDR3 sequences, about a fifth of them seen only once. Time point: patch test 1, 2 weeks after DPC sensitization. As for treatment: therapeutic diphenylcyclopropenone sensitization with weekly scalp DPC. The CDR3 runs 14 residues. CDR1 is MNHNS, CDR2 SASEGT, per germline. V was cut by 4 bases and J by 4 bases, with 11 bases left in between. This chain uses TRBV6-1 with TRBJ2-1; maybe TRBD2 (6 bases). Source: whole blood, taken in connection with sensitization to the hapten diphenylcyclopropenone (DPC). The sequence came from a woman aged 50 to 65 with alopecia areata. Some clones in this sample may be carry-over from other donors' samples. CDR3 DNA: TGTGCCAGCAGTGTAGTGGGGGGATACAATGAGCAGTTCTTC. Its translation: CASSVVGGYNEQFF.